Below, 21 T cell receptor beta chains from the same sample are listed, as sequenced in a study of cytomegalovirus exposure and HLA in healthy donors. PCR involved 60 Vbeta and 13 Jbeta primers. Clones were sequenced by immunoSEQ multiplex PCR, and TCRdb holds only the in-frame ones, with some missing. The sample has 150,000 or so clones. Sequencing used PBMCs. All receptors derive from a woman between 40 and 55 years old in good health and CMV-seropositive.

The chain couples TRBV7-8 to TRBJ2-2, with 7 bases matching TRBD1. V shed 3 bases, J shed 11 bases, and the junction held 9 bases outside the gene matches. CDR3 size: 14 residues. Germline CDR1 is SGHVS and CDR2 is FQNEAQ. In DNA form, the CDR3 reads TGTGCCAGCAGCTTCCGACAGGGAACGGGAGAGCTGTTTTTT. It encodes CASSFRQGTGELFF. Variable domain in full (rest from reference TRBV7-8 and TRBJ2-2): GAGVSQSPRYKVAKRGQDVALRCDPISGHVSLFWYQQALGQGPEFLTYFQNEAQLDKSGLPSDRFFAERPEGSVSTLKIQRTQQEDSAVYLCASSFRQGTGELFFGEGSRLTVL.

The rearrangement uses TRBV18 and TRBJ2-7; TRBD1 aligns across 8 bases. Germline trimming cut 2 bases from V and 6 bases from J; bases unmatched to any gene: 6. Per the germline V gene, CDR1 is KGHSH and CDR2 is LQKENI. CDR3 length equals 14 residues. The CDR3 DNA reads TGTGCCAGCTCACCAGGGGGTGACAGGGGCGAGCAGTACTTC. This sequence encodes CASSPGGDRGEQYF.

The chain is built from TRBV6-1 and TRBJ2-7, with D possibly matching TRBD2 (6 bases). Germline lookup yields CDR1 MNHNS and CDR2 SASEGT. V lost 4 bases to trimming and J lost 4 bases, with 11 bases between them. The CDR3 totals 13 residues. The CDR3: CASSVGGGYEQYF. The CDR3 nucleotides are TGTGCCAGCAGTGTAGGCGGAGGGTACGAGCAGTACTTC.

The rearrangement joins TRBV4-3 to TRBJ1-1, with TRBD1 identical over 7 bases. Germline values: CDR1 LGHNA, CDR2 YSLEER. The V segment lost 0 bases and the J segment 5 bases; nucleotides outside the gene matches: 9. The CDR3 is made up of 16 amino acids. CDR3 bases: TGCGCCAGCAGCCAAGATTCCACTCGCAGGGGGACTGAAGCTTTCTTT. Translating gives CASSQDSTRRGTEAFF.

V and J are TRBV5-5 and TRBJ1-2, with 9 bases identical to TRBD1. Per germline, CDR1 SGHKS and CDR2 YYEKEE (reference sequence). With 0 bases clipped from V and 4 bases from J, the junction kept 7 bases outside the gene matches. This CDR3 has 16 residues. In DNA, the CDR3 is TGTGCCAGCAGCTTGGTAGTACAGGGGGCAGCCTATGGCTACACCTTC. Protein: CASSLVVQGAAYGYTF. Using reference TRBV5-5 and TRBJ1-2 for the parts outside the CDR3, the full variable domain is DAGVTQSPTHLIKTRGQQVTLRCSPISGHKSVSWYQQVLGQGPQFIFQYYEKEERGRGNFPDRFSARQFPNYSSELNVNALLLGDSALYLCASSLVVQGAAYGYTFGSGTRLTVV.

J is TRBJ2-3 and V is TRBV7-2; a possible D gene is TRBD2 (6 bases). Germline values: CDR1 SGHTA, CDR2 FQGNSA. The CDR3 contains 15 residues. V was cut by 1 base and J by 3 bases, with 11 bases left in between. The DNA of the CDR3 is TGTGCCAGCAGCTTAGATGGCGGGATGACAGATACGCAGTATTTT. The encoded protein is CASSLDGGMTDTQYF. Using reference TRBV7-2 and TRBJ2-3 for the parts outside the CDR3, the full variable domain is GAGVSQSPSNKVTEKGKDVELRCDPISGHTALYWYRQSLGQGLEFLIYFQGNSAPDKSGLPSDRFSAERTGGSVSTLTIQRTQQEDSAVYLCASSLDGGMTDTQYFGPGTRLTVL.

The CDR3 DNA reads as TGTGCCAGCACGCATCGGACAGGGTTCAACACCGGGGAGCTGTTTTTT. Translating gives CASTHRTGFNTGELFF. The chain recombines TRBV14 with TRBJ2-2; 8 positions match TRBD1. Per the germline V gene, CDR1 is SGHDN and CDR2 is FVKESK. The CDR3 is 16 residues long. The junction had 9 bases not matched to a gene; V was cut back by 7 bases and J by 2 bases.

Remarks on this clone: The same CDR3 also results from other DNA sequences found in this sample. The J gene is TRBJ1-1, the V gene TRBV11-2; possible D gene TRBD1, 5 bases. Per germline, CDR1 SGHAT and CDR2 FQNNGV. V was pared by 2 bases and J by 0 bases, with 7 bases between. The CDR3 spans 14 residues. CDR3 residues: CASSLSGVNTEAFF. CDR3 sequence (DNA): TGTGCCAGCAGCTTATCGGGGGTGAACACTGAAGCTTTCTTT.

As DNA, the CDR3 is TGTGCCAGCAGTTTATCGGGGATCAATCAGCCCCAGCATTTT. Its protein is CASSLSGINQPQHF. The chain employs TRBV28 and TRBJ1-5; D is unclear. There are 14 residues in the CDR3. The V gene lost 1 base and the J gene lost 3 bases, with 7 bases spanning the gap. The V gene's germline CDR1 is MDHEN and CDR2 SYDVKM.

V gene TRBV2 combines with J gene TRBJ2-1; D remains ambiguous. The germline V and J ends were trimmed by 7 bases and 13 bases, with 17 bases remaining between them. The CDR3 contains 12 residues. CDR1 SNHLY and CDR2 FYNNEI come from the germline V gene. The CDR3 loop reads CASISPTNSQFF. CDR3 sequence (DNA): TGTGCCAGCATAAGTCCTACTAATTCCCAGTTCTTC.

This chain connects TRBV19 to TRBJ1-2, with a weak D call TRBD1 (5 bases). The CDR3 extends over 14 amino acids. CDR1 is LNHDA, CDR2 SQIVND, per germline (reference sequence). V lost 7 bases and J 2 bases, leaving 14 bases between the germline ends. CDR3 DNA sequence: TGTGCCAGTACGGGCGACGGGGGGAACTATGGCTACACCTTC. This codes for CASTGDGGNYGYTF.

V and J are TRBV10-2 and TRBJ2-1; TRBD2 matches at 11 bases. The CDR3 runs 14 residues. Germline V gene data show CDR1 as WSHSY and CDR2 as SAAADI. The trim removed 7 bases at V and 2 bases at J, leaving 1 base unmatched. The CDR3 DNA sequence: TGCGCCAGCACGACTAGCGGGACCTACAATGAGCAGTTCTTC. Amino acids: CASTTSGTYNEQFF.

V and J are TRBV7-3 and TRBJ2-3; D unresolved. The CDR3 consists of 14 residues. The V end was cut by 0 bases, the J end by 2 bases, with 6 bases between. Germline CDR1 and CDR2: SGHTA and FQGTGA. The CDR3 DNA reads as TGTGCCAGCAGCTTAACGGCCCACACAGATACGCAGTATTTT. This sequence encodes CASSLTAHTDTQYF.

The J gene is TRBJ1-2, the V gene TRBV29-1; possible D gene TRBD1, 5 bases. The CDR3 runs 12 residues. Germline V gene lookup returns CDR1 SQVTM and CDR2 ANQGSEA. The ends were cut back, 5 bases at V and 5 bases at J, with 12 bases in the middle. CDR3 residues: CSVTDRVYGYTF. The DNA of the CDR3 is TGCAGCGTTACCGACAGAGTTTATGGCTACACCTTC.

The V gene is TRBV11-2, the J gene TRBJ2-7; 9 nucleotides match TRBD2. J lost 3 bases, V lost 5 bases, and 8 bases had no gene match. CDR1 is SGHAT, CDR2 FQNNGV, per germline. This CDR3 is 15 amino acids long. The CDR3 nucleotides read TGTGCCAGCAGCCCCATTAGCGGGAGAGGCTACGAGCAGTACTTC. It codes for CASSPISGRGYEQYF.

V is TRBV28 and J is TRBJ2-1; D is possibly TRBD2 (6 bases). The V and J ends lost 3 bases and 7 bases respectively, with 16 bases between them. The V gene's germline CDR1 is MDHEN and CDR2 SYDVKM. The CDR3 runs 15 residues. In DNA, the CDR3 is TGTGCCAGCAGTTTCCGGGGACTGGTAGGTAATGAGCAGTTCTTC. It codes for CASSFRGLVGNEQFF.

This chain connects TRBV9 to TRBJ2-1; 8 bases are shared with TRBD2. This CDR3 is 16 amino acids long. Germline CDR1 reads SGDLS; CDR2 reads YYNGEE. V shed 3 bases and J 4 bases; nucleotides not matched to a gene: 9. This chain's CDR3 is CASSAGGDIEYNEQFF. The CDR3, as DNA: TGTGCCAGCAGCGCCGGGGGGGACATCGAGTACAATGAGCAGTTCTTC.

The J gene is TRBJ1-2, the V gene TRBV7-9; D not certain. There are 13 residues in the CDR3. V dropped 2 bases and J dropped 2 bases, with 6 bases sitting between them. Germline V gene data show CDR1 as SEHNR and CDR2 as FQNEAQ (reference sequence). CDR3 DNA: TGTGCCAGCAGCTTAAATGAGAACTATGGCTACACCTTC. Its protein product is CASSLNENYGYTF.

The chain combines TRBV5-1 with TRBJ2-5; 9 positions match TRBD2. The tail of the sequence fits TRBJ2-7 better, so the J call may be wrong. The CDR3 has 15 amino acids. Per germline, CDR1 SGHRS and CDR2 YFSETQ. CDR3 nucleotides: TGCGCCAGCAGCTTGGATCTAGCGGGGTCCTACGAGCAGTACTTC. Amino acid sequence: CASSLDLAGSYEQYF.

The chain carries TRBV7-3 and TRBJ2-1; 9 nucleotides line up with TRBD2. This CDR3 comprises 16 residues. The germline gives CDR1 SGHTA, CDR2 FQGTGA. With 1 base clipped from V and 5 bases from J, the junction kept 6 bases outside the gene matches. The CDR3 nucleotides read TGTGCCAGCAGCTTAAGAAGAGCGGGAGGAAACAATGAGCAGTTCTTC. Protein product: CASSLRRAGGNNEQFF.

The CDR3 region has the DNA TGCGCCAGCAGCTTGGGTGGTAGCGGATTCTACGAGCAGTACTTC. Protein sequence: CASSLGGSGFYEQYF. The J gene is TRBJ2-7, the V gene TRBV5-1; possibly TRBD2 for D (6 bases). The V gene's germline CDR1 is SGHRS and CDR2 YFSETQ. The CDR3 spans 15 residues. The V end lost 0 bases, the J end lost 3 bases, and 13 bases lay between the germline ends.